The clone carrying this T cell receptor (beta chain) appeared once. Germline V lookup: CDR1 MNHEY, CDR2 SVGAGI. The CDR3 contains 14 residues. V was trimmed by 2 bases and J by 4 bases, leaving 9 bases between them. The sort gate was single viable CD3+CD4+CD8-CD45RO+ cells for memory CD4+ T cells. Data came from immunoSEQ multiplex PCR; TCRdb stores just in-frame clones and leaves some out. The sample has 75,000 to 90,000 clones; over 80% are singletons. This sample was included in a study of memory CD4+ T cells and cytomegalovirus serostatus. Source material: memory CD4+ T cells from blood. The source of this sequence is an adult in good health and CMV-seronegative. The genes are TRBV6-5 and TRBJ1-3; D is undetermined. CDR3 sequence reads: CASSYEDGGNTIYF. The CDR3 region has the DNA TGTGCCAGCAGTTACGAAGACGGGGGAAACACCATATATTTT.